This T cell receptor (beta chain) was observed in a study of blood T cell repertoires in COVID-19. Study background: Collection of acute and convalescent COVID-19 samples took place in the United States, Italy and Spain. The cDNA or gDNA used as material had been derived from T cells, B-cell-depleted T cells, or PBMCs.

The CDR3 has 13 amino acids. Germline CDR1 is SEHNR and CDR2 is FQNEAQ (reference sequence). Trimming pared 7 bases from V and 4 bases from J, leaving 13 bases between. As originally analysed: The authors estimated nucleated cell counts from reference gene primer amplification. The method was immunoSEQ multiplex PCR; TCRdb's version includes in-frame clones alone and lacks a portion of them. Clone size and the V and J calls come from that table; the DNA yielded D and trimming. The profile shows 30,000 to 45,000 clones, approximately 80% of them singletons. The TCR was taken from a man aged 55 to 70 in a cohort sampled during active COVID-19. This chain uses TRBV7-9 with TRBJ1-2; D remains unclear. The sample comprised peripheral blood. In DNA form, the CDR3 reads TGTGCCAGCACGGGCAGTTCATTCTATGGCTACACCTTC. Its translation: CASTGSSFYGYTF.